This section outlines one T cell receptor (beta chain) sequence together with its context. This sample is part of a study of blood T cell repertoires in COVID-19. Study-wide background: Both acute and convalescent COVID-19 samples were obtained from the United States, Italy and Spain. In each case, the material was cDNA or gDNA derived from T cells, B-cell-depleted T cells, or PBMCs.

Under the authors' procedure: Reference gene primer amplification gave estimated nucleated cell counts. Some clones are missing from TCRdb's copy, which holds only in-frame ones; the method was immunoSEQ multiplex PCR. That table furnishes V, J and clone size, whereas the DNA furnished D and trimming. The table includes more than 65,000 clones, approximately 84% detected once. Germline V gene data show CDR1 as SGHNT and CDR2 as YENEEA. This CDR3 is 15 amino acids long. Losses at the gene ends were 1 base for V and 5 bases for J; bases not matched to a gene: 4. This TCR was recovered from a man aged 55 to 70 with active or convalescent COVID-19. Sequencing was performed on peripheral blood. The rearrangement links TRBV11-3 to TRBJ2-3, with 9 bases lining up with TRBD1. CDR3 DNA: TGTGCCAGCAGCTTAGGGGGACAGGGTGAAGATACGCAGTATTTT. It encodes CASSLGGQGEDTQYF. The variable domain in full, with the rest retrieved from reference TRBV11-3 and TRBJ2-3, is EAGVVQSPRYKIIEKKQPVAFWCNPISGHNTLYWYLQNLGQGPELLIRYENEEAVDDSQLPKDRFSAERLKGVDSTLKIQPAELGDSAVYLCASSLGGQGEDTQYFGPGTRLTVL.